These 14 T cell receptor beta chains were all obtained from the same sample, sequenced in a study of blood T cell repertoires in COVID-19. Libraries were prepared by immunoSEQ multiplex PCR; TCRdb keeps only in-frame clonotypes and omits some of them. Here the sample spans roughly 200,000 clones, roughly 85% being singletons. Sequencing used peripheral blood. Source of these receptors: a human donor with active or convalescent COVID-19. The donor label of this sample is uncertain.

CDR3 in amino acids: CASTAQGGDSPLHF. The CDR3 DNA sequence: TGCGCCAGCACCGCCCAGGGAGGTGATTCACCCCTCCACTTT. This sequence joins TRBV5-1 and TRBJ1-6; D might be TRBD1 (5 bases). Germline loops: CDR1 SGHRS, CDR2 YFSETQ. The CDR3 covers 14 residues. V lost 6 bases and J lost 8, with 15 bases in between.

This clone was counted once. The V and J genes are TRBV19 and TRBJ2-3; D is undetermined. The CDR3 has 12 amino acids. Germline V lookup: CDR1 LNHDA, CDR2 SQIVND (reference sequence). Trimming took 3 bases from V and 2 from J, leaving 3 bases between them. This chain's CDR3 is CASSIVTDTQYF. CDR3 in DNA: TGTGCCAGTAGTATCGTCACAGATACGCAGTATTTT.

This CDR3 reads CASSTQTPPYEQYF. The CDR3 DNA reads as TGTGCCAGTAGTACCCAGACACCACCCTACGAGCAGTACTTC. The chain combines TRBV19 with TRBJ2-7; the D is unclear. The germline V and J ends were trimmed by 4 bases and 2 bases, with 12 bases remaining between them. The V gene's germline CDR1 is LNHDA and CDR2 SQIVND (reference sequence). CDR3 size: 14 residues.

The gene calls are TRBV11-2 and TRBJ2-4, with TRBD2 as a possible D gene (7 bases). Germline CDR1 is SGHAT and CDR2 is FQNNGV. This CDR3 spans 15 amino acids. Trimming removed 6 bases at V and 6 bases at J, with 18 bases between. CDR3 sequence reads: CASRSRGGAGNIQYF. The CDR3 DNA reads as TGTGCCAGCAGATCAAGGGGGGGCGCGGGAAACATTCAGTACTTC.

This clone has just one count. The chain combines TRBV7-2 with TRBJ1-1; no firm D call. The CDR3 is made up of 14 amino acids. In germline, CDR1 is SGHTA, CDR2 FQGNSA. The V and J ends lost 3 bases and 2 bases respectively, with 10 bases between them. The CDR3 reads CASSFGILNTEAFF. The CDR3 nucleotides are TGTGCCAGCAGCTTCGGGATCCTCAACACTGAAGCTTTCTTT.

The chain is built from TRBV5-1 and TRBJ2-7; D might be TRBD1 (6 bases). V gave up 0 bases and J gave up 7 bases, with 26 bases separating them. This CDR3 is 18 amino acids long. The germline CDR1 and CDR2 sequences are SGHRS and YFSETQ. CDR3 nucleotide sequence: TGCGCCAGCAGCTTGGGCCCCTCAGGACCGCGCGGGCAGGGGGAGCAGTACTTC. It yields the protein CASSLGPSGPRGQGEQYF.

The chain links TRBV14 to TRBJ2-7, with unresolved D. Trimming shortened V by 1 base and J by 3 bases, and 10 bases separated the two germline ends. The CDR3 consists of 14 residues. Germline CDR1 and CDR2: SGHDN and FVKESK. The CDR3 loop reads CASSQGAILYEQYF. CDR3 DNA: TGTGCCAGCAGCCAAGGGGCCATACTCTACGAGCAGTACTTC.

The rearrangement links TRBV5-5 to TRBJ2-2; D perhaps matches TRBD1 (6 bases). The CDR3 is made up of 15 amino acids. CDR1 and CDR2 (germline): SGHKS, YYEKEE (reference sequence). V gave up 0 bases and J gave up 1 base, with 7 bases separating them. DNA for the CDR3: TGTGCCAGCAGCTTGGAAGGGGGGAACACCGGGGAGCTGTTTTTT. Its protein is CASSLEGGNTGELFF.

The chain is built from TRBV11-3 and TRBJ2-1; a possible D gene is TRBD2 (5 bases). The CDR3 has 14 residues. Germline V gives CDR1 SGHNT, CDR2 YENEEA. V shed 2 bases and J shed 3 bases, with 8 bases lying between them. CDR3 sequence: CASSLRGIYNEQFF. The CDR3 DNA sequence: TGTGCCAGCAGCTTACGGGGAATCTACAATGAGCAGTTCTTC.

The chain has TRBV6-5 and TRBJ2-3, with D possibly being TRBD1 (6 bases). CDR1 is MNHEY and CDR2 is SVGAGI in the germline V gene. Trimming removed 7 bases from V and 2 bases from J, with 13 bases in between. This CDR3 spans 14 amino acids. The chain's CDR3 is CASKDSAYTDTQYF. The CDR3 bases are TGTGCCAGCAAGGACAGCGCCTACACAGATACGCAGTATTTT.

V and J are TRBV14 and TRBJ1-1; a weak D match, TRBD1 (6 bases). Trimming shortened V by 1 base and J by 4 bases, and 13 bases separated the two germline ends. Germline V gene sequence: CDR1 SGHDN, CDR2 FVKESK. CDR3 size: 15 residues. CDR3 sequence (DNA): TGTGCCAGCAGCCAAGTTTTTGGACAGCTCACTGAAGCTTTCTTT. Encoded protein: CASSQVFGQLTEAFF.

Concerning this clone: This sample includes further DNA sequences coding for the same CDR3. V gene TRBV6-6 combines with J gene TRBJ1-5; 7 nucleotides match TRBD1. The germline gives CDR1 MNHNY, CDR2 SVGAGI (reference sequence). The CDR3 is 15 residues long. J lost 0 bases, V lost 6 bases, and 5 bases had no gene match. The CDR3 region is CASRPTGNSNQPQHF. The CDR3 DNA reads as TGTGCCAGCAGACCGACAGGGAATAGCAATCAGCCCCAGCATTTT.

The V and J genes are TRBV6-6 and TRBJ1-3; no clear D. Germline-derived CDR1 and CDR2 are MNHNY and SVGAGI (reference sequence). This CDR3 has 14 amino acids. V was pared by 7 bases and J by 3 bases, with 13 bases between. The CDR3 region is CASKVGGNGNTIYF. The DNA for the CDR3 is TGTGCCAGCAAGGTGGGAGGGAATGGAAACACCATATATTTT.

V is TRBV18 and J is TRBJ1-1, with unresolved D. Germline-derived CDR1 and CDR2 are KGHSH and LQKENI. CDR3 length: 14 residues. Trimming stripped 2 bases from V and 1 base from J, with 8 bases between. The CDR3 DNA is TGTGCCAGCTCACCATCCCGGGGGAACACTGAAGCTTTCTTT. It translates to CASSPSRGNTEAFF.